This T cell receptor (beta chain) was sequenced during a study of blood T cell repertoires in COVID-19. Data came from immunoSEQ multiplex PCR; TCRdb stores just in-frame clones and leaves some out. This sample has 95,000 to 150,000 clones, with roughly 89% found just once. Assignment of participants to cohorts was predicated upon participant-reported clinical history. The CDR3 totals 14 residues. Trimming cost V 5 bases and J 3 bases; bases outside gene matches: 6. Germline CDR1 and CDR2: SNHLY and FYNNEI. This clone has just a few counts. The sequenced sample was PBMCs or T cells enriched from blood (not recorded which). The receptor was isolated from a woman in her twenties or thirties who had recovered from COVID-19. This chain joins TRBV2 and TRBJ2-7, with 8 bases that match TRBD2. The CDR3 region has the DNA TGTGCCAGCAGTTTCGGGACTAGAGGCTACGAGCAGTACTTC. It encodes CASSFGTRGYEQYF.